Presented here are 32 T cell receptor beta chains from one specimen sequenced in a study of blood T cell repertoires in COVID-19. Sequencing used immunoSEQ multiplex PCR; TCRdb keeps in-frame clones, though not all of them. In the table there are about 170,000 clones, around three quarters of which are singletons. Sequencing was done on a sample of PBMCs or T cells enriched from blood (not recorded which). Receptors were obtained from an older woman in a cohort exposed to, infected with or recovered from COVID-19 (not recorded which).

The chain couples TRBV28 to TRBJ2-1, with 8 bases lining up with TRBD1. This CDR3 comprises 12 residues. V was pared by 5 bases and J by 9 bases, with 3 bases of the junction left unmatched. Germline V gene lookup returns CDR1 MDHEN and CDR2 SYDVKM. CDR3 amino acids: CASSRQGFEQFF. The DNA for the CDR3 is TGTGCCAGCAGTCGACAGGGGTTTGAGCAGTTCTTC. Together with reference TRBV28 and TRBJ2-1, the CDR3 gives the full variable domain: DVKVTQSSRYLVKRTGEKVFLECVQDMDHENMFWYRQDPGLGLRLIYFSYDVKMKEKGDIPEGYSVSREKKERFSLILESASTNQTSMYLCASSRQGFEQFFGPGTRLTVL.

This clone was seen ten or more times. V usage is TRBV30 and J usage is TRBJ1-2, with TRBD1 matching over 8 bases. CDR3 size: 13 residues. The V and J ends lost 2 bases and 6 bases, in that order; junction bases with no gene match: 5. Germline assignment: CDR1 GTSNPN and CDR2 SVGIG (reference sequence). The DNA for the CDR3 is TGTGCCTGGAGTCGGGACAGGCCCCATGGCTACACCTTC. It translates to CAWSRDRPHGYTF. The full variable domain, completed using reference TRBV30 and TRBJ1-2, is SQTIHQWPATLVQPVGSPLSLECTVEGTSNPNLYWYRQAAGRGLQLLFYSVGIGQISSEVPQNLSASRPQDRQFILSSKKLLLSDSGFYLCAWSRDRPHGYTFGSGTRLTVV.

This clone was observed a handful of times. The V call is TRBV28, the J call TRBJ2-1; 13 positions match TRBD2. The CDR3 length is 16 residues. Germline V CDR1 and CDR2: MDHEN, SYDVKM. V trimming: 3 bases; J trimming: 10 bases; junction bases outside the gene matches: 9. CDR3 nucleotide sequence: TGTGCCAGCAGTTTGCCCGGACTAGCGGGAGCTTGGGAGCAGTTCTTC. It encodes CASSLPGLAGAWEQFF.

The V call is TRBV6-5, the J call TRBJ2-3; weak D call: TRBD2 (6 bases). The CDR3 spans 16 residues. Germline V CDR1 and CDR2: MNHEY, SVGAGI. Trimming cost V 4 bases and J 1 base, with 15 bases left between them. The CDR3 region has the DNA TGTGCCAGCAGTTTAAATCTAGCGATTCGCACAGATACGCAGTATTTT. Its translation: CASSLNLAIRTDTQYF.

V gene TRBV5-1 combines with J gene TRBJ2-5, with 11 positions matching TRBD2. Germline V gene sequence: CDR1 SGHRS, CDR2 YFSETQ. Losses at the gene ends were 4 bases for V and 9 bases for J; bases not matched to a gene: 11. This CDR3 has 15 amino acids. The CDR3 loop reads CASSVGTSGPRAQYF. DNA of the CDR3: TGCGCCAGCAGCGTGGGGACTAGCGGACCCCGGGCCCAGTACTTC.

The rearrangement links TRBV29-1 to TRBJ2-7; 15 bases match TRBD2. There are 14 residues in the CDR3. Per germline, CDR1 SQVTM and CDR2 ANQGSEA. The trim removed 5 bases at V and 12 bases at J, leaving 11 bases unmatched. Here the CDR3 DNA reads TGCAGCGTTACGGGACTAGCGGGAGGAGATGCCCTGTACTTC. Encoded protein: CSVTGLAGGDALYF.

The rearrangement joins TRBV18 to TRBJ2-2; 8 nucleotides match TRBD2. After removal of 3 bases from V and 8 bases from J, the junction contained 2 bases not matched to a gene. Looked up from germline, CDR1 is KGHSH and CDR2 is LQKENI. This CDR3 has 13 amino acids. DNA of the CDR3: TGTGCCAGCTCACCTAGCGGGAAGGGGGAGCTGTTTTTT. This codes for CASSPSGKGELFF.

The CDR3 DNA sequence: TGTGCCAGCTCTGAGCGGGACTACAATGAGCAGTTCTTC. It translates to CASSERDYNEQFF. The chain has TRBV18 and TRBJ2-1; TRBD2 matches at 7 bases. The junction had 2 bases not matched to a gene; V was cut back by 6 bases and J by 3 bases. The CDR3 is 13 residues long. The V gene's germline CDR1 is KGHSH and CDR2 LQKENI.

This rearrangement joins TRBV12-3 or TRBV12-4 to TRBJ1-1; tentative D call: TRBD1 (6 bases). CDR3 size: 12 residues. The V end lost 6 bases, the J end lost 11 bases, and 16 bases lay between the germline ends. CDR3 nucleotides: TGTGCCAGCAGGGGCGCCACAGGGCAGGCTTTCTTT. This encodes CASRGATGQAFF.

This clone was seen more than once but under ten times. Other DNA sequences in the sample encode the same CDR3. The chain is built from TRBV28 and TRBJ2-1, with no clear D. This CDR3 spans 11 amino acids. Trimming removed 5 bases from V and 4 bases from J, with 3 bases in between. The germline gives CDR1 MDHEN, CDR2 SYDVKM. The CDR3 spells CASSRYNEQFF. The CDR3 nucleotides read TGTGCCAGCAGTCGGTACAATGAGCAGTTCTTC. Based on the CDR3 plus reference TRBV28 and TRBJ2-1, the full variable domain is DVKVTQSSRYLVKRTGEKVFLECVQDMDHENMFWYRQDPGLGLRLIYFSYDVKMKEKGDIPEGYSVSREKKERFSLILESASTNQTSMYLCASSRYNEQFFGPGTRLTVL.

V and J are TRBV11-3 and TRBJ2-7; D uncertain. Trimming removed 5 bases from V and 1 base from J, with 9 bases in between. Germline lookup yields CDR1 SGHNT and CDR2 YENEEA. This CDR3 region has 13 residues. The CDR3 DNA reads TGTGCCAGCAGCCTTTCTAATTCCTACGAGCAGTACTTC. It encodes CASSLSNSYEQYF.

On this clone itself: Other DNA sequences from this sample encode an identical CDR3 as well. The rearrangement links TRBV27 to TRBJ2-1, with D hard to call. Germline V CDR1 and CDR2: MNHEY, SMNVEV (reference sequence). V shed 6 bases and J shed 0 bases, with 21 bases lying between them. The CDR3 has 18 residues. The CDR3 spells CASSPYLGRLSSYNEQFF. In DNA, the CDR3 is TGTGCCAGCAGCCCCTATTTGGGCAGGTTAAGCTCCTACAATGAGCAGTTCTTC.

The rearrangement joins TRBV19 to TRBJ2-5; a weak D match, TRBD2 (6 bases). This CDR3 comprises 13 residues. Deletions cut 6 bases from V and 5 bases from J, with 13 bases between. Germline V gives CDR1 LNHDA, CDR2 SQIVND (reference sequence). In DNA, the CDR3 is TGTGCCAGTAGGTCCACTAGCCAGGAGACCCAGTACTTC. Protein sequence: CASRSTSQETQYF.

The gene calls are TRBV5-1 and TRBJ1-1, with D unresolved. Germline CDR1 is SGHRS and CDR2 is YFSETQ. This CDR3 region has 13 residues. The V end was cut by 1 base, the J end by 7 bases, with 11 bases between. CDR3 protein: CASSLSRIGEAFF. The CDR3, as DNA: TGCGCCAGCAGCTTGTCCCGAATCGGTGAAGCTTTCTTT.

The V gene is TRBV28, the J gene TRBJ2-7, with D perhaps TRBD2 (5 bases). The CDR3 is 14 amino acids. Germline V gene sequence: CDR1 MDHEN, CDR2 SYDVKM. The V and J ends lost 3 bases and 4 bases respectively, with 13 bases between them. The CDR3 spells CASSLTGIVYEQYF. CDR3 sequence (DNA): TGTGCCAGCAGTTTGACCGGGATCGTATACGAGCAGTACTTC.

The chain combines TRBV19 with TRBJ2-7; tentative D call: TRBD2 (6 bases). This CDR3 has 13 amino acids. V dropped 7 bases and J dropped 1 base, with 11 bases sitting between them. Germline V CDR1 and CDR2: LNHDA, SQIVND (reference sequence). CDR3 in amino acids: CASTSRGSYEQYF. DNA for the CDR3: TGTGCCAGTACCTCCCGGGGGTCCTACGAGCAGTACTTC.

There are many counts of this clone. The chain has TRBV29-1 and TRBJ2-1; D possibly corresponds to TRBD2 (5 bases). CDR3 size: 11 residues. Germline V gene data show CDR1 as SQVTM and CDR2 as ANQGSEA. Deletions cut 4 bases from V and 10 bases from J, with 11 bases between. The CDR3 coding sequence is TGCAGCGTTGCCACTAGTCCGGAGCAGTTCTTC. Amino acid sequence: CSVATSPEQFF.

The rearrangement joins TRBV7-2 to TRBJ1-2; TRBD1 is a possible D gene (6 bases). The CDR3 loop spans 13 amino acids. Trimming took 5 bases from V and 2 from J, leaving 9 bases between them. Per the germline V gene, CDR1 is SGHTA and CDR2 is FQGNSA. CDR3 region: CASSPGQNYGYTF. In nucleotides, the CDR3 is TGTGCCAGCAGCCCCGGACAGAACTATGGCTACACCTTC.

V and J are TRBV7-8 and TRBJ1-1; 7 bases align to TRBD1. CDR1 SGHVS and CDR2 FQNEAQ come from the germline V gene. V dropped 8 bases and J dropped 1; count of bases not matched to a gene: 7. The CDR3 is 14 amino acids. As DNA, the CDR3 is TGTGCCAGCTCTAAGACAGGGCGGAACACTGAAGCTTTCTTT. This codes for CASSKTGRNTEAFF. Looking up the rest from reference TRBV7-8 and TRBJ1-1 gives the full variable domain: GAGVSQSPRYKVAKRGQDVALRCDPISGHVSLFWYQQALGQGPEFLTYFQNEAQLDKSGLPSDRFFAERPEGSVSTLKIQRTQQEDSAVYLCASSKTGRNTEAFFGQGTRLTVV.

V usage is TRBV19 and J usage is TRBJ2-3, with 8 bases fitting TRBD1. V trimming: 11 bases; J trimming: 2 bases; junction bases outside the gene matches: 6. Germline CDR1 LNHDA, CDR2 SQIVND (reference sequence). The CDR3 covers 13 residues. The CDR3 is CASRGQVTDTQYF. DNA of the CDR3: TGTGCCTCCCGGGGACAGGTCACAGATACGCAGTATTTT. The full variable domain, in which reference TRBV19 and TRBJ2-3 provide the parts outside the CDR3, is DGGITQSPKYLFRKEGQNVTLSCEQNLNHDAMYWYRQDPGQGLRLIYYSQIVNDFQKGDIAEGYSVSREKKESFPLTVTSAQKNPTAFYLCASRGQVTDTQYFGPGTRLTVL.

This clone was seen only once. This chain uses TRBV2 with TRBJ1-1, with TRBD1 matching over 7 bases. V trimming: 5 bases; J trimming: 1 base; junction bases outside the gene matches: 7. Germline assignment: CDR1 SNHLY and CDR2 FYNNEI. The CDR3 spans 15 residues. CDR3 DNA: TGTGCCAGCAGTTACAGGGGCCGGCGGAACACTGAAGCTTTCTTT. Its protein is CASSYRGRRNTEAFF.

The chain employs TRBV10-3 and TRBJ1-5; D ambiguous. The CDR3 sequence is 14 residues long. Germline V gives CDR1 ENHRY, CDR2 SYGVKD. V was trimmed by 4 bases and J by 0 bases, leaving 7 bases between them. In nucleotides, the CDR3 is TGTGCCATCAGTGTGGAGTATAGCAATCAGCCCCAGCATTTT. Protein: CAISVEYSNQPQHF.

V usage is TRBV28 and J usage is TRBJ2-1, with TRBD2 identical over 10 bases. The CDR3 is 14 amino acids. The J segment lost 9 bases and the V segment lost 6 bases, leaving 8 bases of the junction unmatched. Germline V gene lookup returns CDR1 MDHEN and CDR2 SYDVKM. The CDR3 DNA is TGTGCCAGCAGCTCGCTAGCGGGAGTCGTTGAGCAGTTCTTC. This translates into CASSSLAGVVEQFF.

A few counts support this clone. The rearrangement links TRBV7-9 to TRBJ1-2, with 9 bases lining up with TRBD1. This CDR3 is built from 14 residues. J was trimmed by 2 bases and V by 4 bases; bases with no gene match: 2. Germline V CDR1 and CDR2: SEHNR, FQNEAQ (reference sequence). CDR3 protein: CASSSGTGNYGYTF. In DNA, the CDR3 is TGTGCCAGCAGCTCAGGGACAGGGAACTATGGCTACACCTTC.

This chain joins TRBV2 and TRBJ2-2; TRBD2 might be the D (5 bases). The CDR3 has 16 amino acids. CDR1 and CDR2 from the germline V gene are SNHLY and FYNNEI. With 5 bases removed from V and 0 bases from J, the gap between germline ends came to 13 bases. The DNA for the CDR3 is TGTGCCAGCAGTTATTTCGGCGGGTCGAACACCGGGGAGCTGTTTTTT. This codes for CASSYFGGSNTGELFF.

This clone was observed a few times. Within the sample, other DNA sequences also encode this same CDR3. The V call is TRBV28, the J call TRBJ1-1; D remains ambiguous. Looked up from germline, CDR1 is MDHEN and CDR2 is SYDVKM. The CDR3 is made up of 13 amino acids. Trimming took off 3 bases at V and 1 base at J, with 6 bases between the two ends. The CDR3 sequence is CASSLWANTEAFF. The CDR3 region has the DNA TGTGCCAGCAGTTTGTGGGCGAACACTGAAGCTTTCTTT. Combining the CDR3 with reference TRBV28 and TRBJ1-1 gives the whole variable domain DVKVTQSSRYLVKRTGEKVFLECVQDMDHENMFWYRQDPGLGLRLIYFSYDVKMKEKGDIPEGYSVSREKKERFSLILESASTNQTSMYLCASSLWANTEAFFGQGTRLTVV.

The chain has TRBV4-3 and TRBJ2-1; weak D call: TRBD2 (6 bases). The V gene's germline CDR1 is LGHNA and CDR2 YSLEER. The CDR3 loop spans 16 amino acids. V lost 0 bases to trimming and J lost 5 bases, with 14 bases between them. CDR3 protein: CASSQDRASAHNEQFF. CDR3 nucleotide sequence: TGCGCCAGCAGCCAAGACAGGGCTAGCGCCCACAATGAGCAGTTCTTC.

The rearrangement uses TRBV14 and TRBJ2-7; 7 bases match TRBD1. CDR3 length equals 15 residues. Germline V CDR1 and CDR2: SGHDN, FVKESK. With 3 bases clipped from V and 5 bases from J, the junction kept 10 bases outside the gene matches. CDR3 sequence reads: CASSQVDRVADEQYF. CDR3 sequence (DNA): TGTGCCAGCAGCCAGGTCGACAGGGTGGCCGACGAGCAGTACTTC.

J is TRBJ1-2 and V is TRBV28, with a possible D match to TRBD1 (5 bases). CDR3 length: 17 amino acids. Per germline, CDR1 MDHEN and CDR2 SYDVKM. V gave up 9 bases and J gave up 0 bases, with 23 bases separating them. The CDR3 reads CASGSGSVLLTNYGYTF. CDR3 in DNA: TGTGCCAGTGGGTCAGGGTCGGTGTTGTTAACTAACTATGGCTACACCTTC.

This clone was counted a single time. The V and J genes are TRBV7-9 and TRBJ1-2; D unclear. Trimming shortened V by 0 bases and J by 4 bases, and 9 bases separated the two germline ends. The CDR3 extends over 14 amino acids. Per the germline V gene, CDR1 is SEHNR and CDR2 is FQNEAQ (reference sequence). This CDR3 reads CASSLAVTAYGYTF. The CDR3 nucleotides are TGTGCCAGCAGCTTAGCGGTTACAGCCTATGGCTACACCTTC.

V and J are TRBV2 and TRBJ2-7; the match to TRBD1 covers 8 bases. V was pared by 3 bases and J by 4 bases, with 11 bases of the junction left unmatched. The CDR3 sequence is 16 residues long. Germline CDR1 is SNHLY and CDR2 is FYNNEI. CDR3: CASSDFFGQGKYEQYF. CDR3 in DNA: TGTGCCAGCAGTGATTTTTTCGGACAGGGCAAATACGAGCAGTACTTC.

This sequence joins TRBV7-6 and TRBJ2-2; D is unresolved. V gave up 0 bases and J gave up 5 bases, with 13 bases separating them. Per the germline V gene, CDR1 is SGHVS and CDR2 is FNYEAQ. The CDR3 extends over 16 amino acids. The CDR3 DNA is TGTGCCAGCAGCTTAGCGGTCGCAGCGAGAACCGGGGAGCTGTTTTTT. It specifies CASSLAVAARTGELFF.